Each of the 25 T cell receptor beta chains below was sequenced from the same sample in a study of OX40 agonist ivuxolimab in advanced cancers. Libraries were prepared by immunoSEQ multiplex PCR; TCRdb keeps only in-frame clonotypes and omits some of them. The sample contains around 30,000 clones, around 90% of which appear only once. The material was CD4+ or CD8+ T cells sorted from blood, obtained in a trial of the OX40 agonist ivuxolimab. The receptors here all came from an adult with an advanced solid tumor such as melanoma, head and neck, liver or kidney cancer.

The V call is TRBV9, the J call TRBJ1-4; 8 positions match TRBD1. The CDR3 has 14 amino acids. V dropped 4 bases and J dropped 7; count of bases not matched to a gene: 6. CDR1 is SGDLS and CDR2 is YYNGEE in the germline V gene. CDR3 in amino acids: CASSLTGGFEKLFF. For the CDR3, the DNA is TGTGCCAGCAGCCTTACAGGGGGGTTTGAAAAACTGTTTTTT.

This chain uses TRBV28 with TRBJ2-7, with 7 bases that match TRBD1. The germline gives CDR1 MDHEN, CDR2 SYDVKM. V lost 2 bases, J lost 6 bases, and 4 bases stayed unmatched. The CDR3 contains 13 residues. The CDR3 region is CASSLHYRGEQYF. The CDR3 coding sequence is TGTGCCAGCAGTTTACACTACAGGGGCGAGCAGTACTTC.

This chain uses TRBV5-5 with TRBJ1-2; D is ambiguous. Germline values: CDR1 SGHKS, CDR2 YYEKEE (reference sequence). V was clipped by 1 base and J by 8 bases, with 12 bases between them. There are 13 residues in the CDR3. The CDR3 here is CASSLIDEGGYTF. CDR3 in DNA: TGTGCCAGCAGCTTGATAGACGAGGGAGGCTACACCTTC.

This clone was seen only once. This CDR3 is CASSLYNEQFF. DNA of the CDR3: TGTGCCAGCAGCTTATATAATGAGCAGTTCTTC. The chain links TRBV5-6 to TRBJ2-1; D gene uncertain. V lost 2 bases and J lost 7, with 4 bases in between. Germline-derived CDR1 and CDR2 are SGHDT and YYEEEE. This CDR3 region has 11 residues.

V usage is TRBV28 and J usage is TRBJ1-1, with no clear D. This CDR3 spans 14 amino acids. Looked up from germline, CDR1 is MDHEN and CDR2 is SYDVKM. Trimming shortened V by 5 bases and J by 5 bases, and 15 bases separated the two germline ends. The CDR3 nucleotides are TGTGCCAGCAGTCCCCTAAATCAATTAACTGAAGCTTTCTTT. Protein sequence: CASSPLNQLTEAFF.

This clone was seen just once. V gene TRBV5-4 combines with J gene TRBJ1-2, with D hard to call. Trimming took off 4 bases at V and 2 bases at J, with 9 bases between the two ends. Germline loops: CDR1 SGHNT, CDR2 YYREEE (reference sequence). The CDR3 runs to 13 residues. CDR3 residues: CASSDGRNYGYTF. The DNA of the CDR3 is TGTGCCAGCAGCGACGGACGGAACTATGGCTACACCTTC.

The chain has TRBV14 and TRBJ2-3; 7 bases line up with TRBD2. The J segment lost 4 bases and the V segment lost 3 bases, leaving 7 bases of the junction unmatched. The CDR3 runs to 15 residues. CDR1 and CDR2 (germline): SGHDN, FVKESK. CDR3 nucleotides: TGTGCCAGCAGCCAGACTAGCCTCCCCGCAGATACGCAGTATTTT. Its protein product is CASSQTSLPADTQYF. The full variable domain, rest sourced from reference TRBV14 and TRBJ2-3, is EAGVTQFPSHSVIEKGQTVTLRCDPISGHDNLYWYRRVMGKEIKFLLHFVKESKQDESGMPNNRFLAERTGGTYSTLKVQPAELEDSGVYFCASSQTSLPADTQYFGPGTRLTVL.

This sequence joins TRBV7-2 and TRBJ1-1; D not resolved. The CDR3 runs to 15 residues. Trimming took off 2 bases at V and 4 bases at J, with 14 bases between the two ends. Germline assignment: CDR1 SGHTA and CDR2 FQGNSA. CDR3 residues: CASSLTSGVGTEAFF. The CDR3 DNA reads as TGTGCCAGCAGCTTAACCTCCGGGGTAGGCACTGAAGCTTTCTTT.

The count of this clone is one. The chain joins TRBV5-1 to TRBJ2-3; no reliable D call. Germline assignment: CDR1 SGHRS and CDR2 YFSETQ. The CDR3 is made up of 13 amino acids. Trimming removed 1 base from V and 2 bases from J, with 5 bases in between. The DNA of the CDR3 is TGCGCCAGCAGCTTGATCCCCACAGATACGCAGTATTTT. Its protein product is CASSLIPTDTQYF.

The chain links TRBV5-6 to TRBJ2-2; D is uncertain. Germline CDR1 reads SGHDT; CDR2 reads YYEEEE. The CDR3 runs 14 residues. V gave up 0 bases and J gave up 3 bases, with 6 bases separating them. This CDR3 is CASSLVVYTGELFF. The CDR3 bases are TGTGCCAGCAGCTTGGTAGTCTACACCGGGGAGCTGTTTTTT.

In its sample, this clone was seen a few times. The gene calls are TRBV21-1 and TRBJ2-1; the table names TRBD1, a call not compared with the DNA. TRBV21-1 is an annotated pseudogene. The CDR3 has 15 amino acids. CDR3 sequence: CASSKGAGSYNEQFF. The CDR3 nucleotides are TGTGCCAGCAGCAAAGGGGCAGGCTCCTACAATGAGCAGTTCTTC.

Comment on this clone: Within the sample, other DNA sequences also encode this same CDR3. The chain combines TRBV2 with TRBJ1-1; D uncertain. The CDR3 is 12 amino acids. Deletions cut 6 bases from V and 3 bases from J, with 8 bases between. Germline CDR1 reads SNHLY; CDR2 reads FYNNEI. In DNA form, the CDR3 reads TGTGCCAGCAGCGATTGGGACACTGAAGCTTTCTTT. Protein: CASSDWDTEAFF. The entire variable domain, with the rest obtained from reference TRBV2 and TRBJ1-1, is as follows: EPEVTQTPSHQVTQMGQEVILRCVPISNHLYFYWYRQILGQKVEFLVSFYNNEISEKSEIFDDQFSVERPDGSNFTLKIRSTKLEDSAMYFCASSDWDTEAFFGQGTRLTVV.

The chain links TRBV19 to TRBJ2-7, with 9 positions matching TRBD1. This CDR3 comprises 15 residues. Germline V gives CDR1 LNHDA, CDR2 SQIVND (reference sequence). V lost 5 bases to trimming and J lost 2 bases; unmatched junction nucleotides: 7. CDR3 amino acids: CASSAGTGPPYEQYF. The CDR3, as DNA: TGTGCCAGTAGTGCGGGGACAGGGCCACCCTACGAGCAGTACTTC.

V gene TRBV28 combines with J gene TRBJ2-1; a weak D match, TRBD2 (6 bases). V was trimmed by 7 bases and J by 9 bases, leaving 19 bases between them. This CDR3 comprises 14 residues. Germline V CDR1 and CDR2: MDHEN, SYDVKM. The CDR3 sequence: CASIVMGGGGEQFF. DNA for the CDR3: TGTGCCAGCATCGTAATGGGAGGAGGAGGTGAGCAGTTCTTC.

This rearrangement joins TRBV2 to TRBJ1-4, with D perhaps TRBD1 (5 bases). Trimming stripped 4 bases from V and 3 bases from J, with 9 bases between. CDR1 and CDR2 (germline): SNHLY, FYNNEI. There are 14 residues in the CDR3. CDR3 nucleotide sequence: TGTGCCAGCAGTGGAGGGGATTCTAATGAAAAACTGTTTTTT. Translation: CASSGGDSNEKLFF.

This rearrangement joins TRBV5-1 to TRBJ1-1; D is uncertain. Trimming shortened V by 4 bases and J by 1 base, and 11 bases separated the two germline ends. Germline CDR1 and CDR2: SGHRS and YFSETQ. The CDR3 is 14 residues long. The CDR3 DNA reads TGCGCCAGCAGCCATGGACGGGAGAACACTGAAGCTTTCTTT. Protein: CASSHGRENTEAFF.

The CDR3 spells CASSVAGARTEAFF. The DNA of the CDR3 is TGTGCCAGCAGCGTAGCGGGGGCTAGAACTGAAGCTTTCTTT. This sequence joins TRBV9 and TRBJ1-1; tentative D call: TRBD1 (6 bases). The CDR3 sequence is 14 residues long. Germline-derived CDR1 and CDR2 are SGDLS and YYNGEE. Trimming took off 0 bases at V and 5 bases at J, with 11 bases between the two ends. The complete variable domain, with remaining parts taken from reference TRBV9 and TRBJ1-1, reads DSGVTQTPKHLITATGQRVTLRCSPRSGDLSVYWYQQSLDQGLQFLIQYYNGEERAKGNILERFSAQQFPDLHSELNLSSLELGDSALYFCASSVAGARTEAFFGQGTRLTVV.

The chain couples TRBV30 to TRBJ1-4; no reliable D call. Germline V gives CDR1 GTSNPN, CDR2 SVGIG (reference sequence). The CDR3 has 16 amino acids. The V and J ends lost 3 bases and 10 bases respectively, with 24 bases between them. The CDR3 region is CAWRERPGVTNGKLFF. CDR3 in DNA: TGTGCCTGGAGGGAAAGACCTGGAGTAACGAACGGAAAACTGTTTTTT.

The rearrangement links TRBV2 to TRBJ2-5, with D unresolved. Germline CDR1 SNHLY, CDR2 FYNNEI. The CDR3 runs 15 residues. The V end was cut by 10 bases, the J end by 11 bases, with 29 bases between. The CDR3 DNA sequence: TGTGCCACCTCCGTTGGCCGTCAAGGTACTTACGGGCAGTACTTC. It is translated as CATSVGRQGTYGQYF. Using reference TRBV2 and TRBJ2-5 for the parts outside the CDR3, the full variable domain is EPEVTQTPSHQVTQMGQEVILRCVPISNHLYFYWYRQILGQKVEFLVSFYNNEISEKSEIFDDQFSVERPDGSNFTLKIRSTKLEDSAMYFCATSVGRQGTYGQYFGPGTRLLVL.

The J gene is TRBJ2-1, the V gene TRBV7-9, with no clear D. The CDR3 contains 12 residues. Per the germline V gene, CDR1 is SEHNR and CDR2 is FQNEAQ (reference sequence). V lost 3 bases and J lost 8, with 8 bases in between. For the CDR3, the DNA is TGTGCCAGCAGCTTCTTTCCGGATGAGCAGTTCTTC. Amino acid sequence: CASSFFPDEQFF.

V and J are TRBV2 and TRBJ2-7; perhaps D is TRBD1 or TRBD2 (5 bases each). The CDR3 consists of 11 residues. Trimming took off 11 bases at V and 6 bases at J, with 14 bases between the two ends. Germline lookup yields CDR1 SNHLY and CDR2 FYNNEI. DNA for the CDR3: TGTGCCTCAACCGGGGCCCGCGAGCAGTACTTC. It yields the protein CASTGAREQYF.

The rearrangement links TRBV15 to TRBJ2-3; TRBD2 aligns across 8 bases. V dropped 5 bases and J dropped 4; count of bases not matched to a gene: 5. This CDR3 has 14 residues. Per germline, CDR1 LNHNV and CDR2 YYDKDF (reference sequence). The CDR3 loop is CATSGPGGPDTQYF. DNA of the CDR3: TGTGCCACCAGCGGCCCGGGGGGGCCAGATACGCAGTATTTT.

J is TRBJ2-7 and V is TRBV5-1; 10 bases align to TRBD1. The trim removed 4 bases at V and 2 bases at J, leaving 6 bases unmatched. The CDR3 has 15 amino acids. CDR1 is SGHRS and CDR2 is YFSETQ in the germline V gene. The CDR3 DNA reads TGCGCCAGCAGCCCCGGGACAGGGGACCCCTACGAGCAGTACTTC. Its protein is CASSPGTGDPYEQYF.

The chain carries TRBV4-1 and TRBJ2-3; D perhaps matches TRBD2 (5 bases). Trimming left V 0 bases short and J 1 base short, with 8 bases between. CDR1 and CDR2 (germline): MGHRA, YSYEKL. The CDR3 spans 15 residues. CDR3 protein: CASSQEDLGTDTQYF. The CDR3 nucleotides are TGCGCCAGCAGCCAAGAGGACTTGGGCACAGATACGCAGTATTTT.

The chain joins TRBV6-5 to TRBJ1-1, with 7 nucleotides matching TRBD1. This CDR3 is 14 amino acids long. CDR1 is MNHEY, CDR2 SVGAGI, per germline. Trimming took 7 bases from V and 0 from J; bases not matched to a gene: 5. CDR3 DNA sequence: TGTGCCAGCAACCCAGGGGGGCTGAACACTGAAGCTTTCTTT. Residues: CASNPGGLNTEAFF.